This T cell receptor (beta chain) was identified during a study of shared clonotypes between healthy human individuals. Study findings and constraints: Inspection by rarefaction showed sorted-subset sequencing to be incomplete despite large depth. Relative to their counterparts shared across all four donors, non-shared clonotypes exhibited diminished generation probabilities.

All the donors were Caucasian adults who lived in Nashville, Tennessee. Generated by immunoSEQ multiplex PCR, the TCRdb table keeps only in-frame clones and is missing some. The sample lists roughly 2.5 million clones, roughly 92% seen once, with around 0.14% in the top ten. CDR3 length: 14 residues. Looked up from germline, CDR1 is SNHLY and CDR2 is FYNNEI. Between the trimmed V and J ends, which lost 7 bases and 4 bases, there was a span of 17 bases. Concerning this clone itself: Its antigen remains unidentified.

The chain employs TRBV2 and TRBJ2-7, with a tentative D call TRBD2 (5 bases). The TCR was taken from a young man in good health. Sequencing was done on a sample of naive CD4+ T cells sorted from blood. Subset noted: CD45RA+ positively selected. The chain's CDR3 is CASTLRETTYEQYF. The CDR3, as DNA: TGTGCCAGCACCCTGAGGGAAACAACTTACGAGCAGTACTTC.